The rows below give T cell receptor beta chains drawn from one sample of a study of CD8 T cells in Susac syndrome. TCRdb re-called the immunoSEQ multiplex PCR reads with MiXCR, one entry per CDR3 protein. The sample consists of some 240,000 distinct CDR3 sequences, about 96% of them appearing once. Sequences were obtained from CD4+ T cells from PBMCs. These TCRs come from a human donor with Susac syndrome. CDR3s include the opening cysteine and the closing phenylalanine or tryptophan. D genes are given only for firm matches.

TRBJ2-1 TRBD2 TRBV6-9 TGTGCCAGCAGTTATTTCGAACCGGGAGAGGAGCGGGAGGGCCGCTATGAGCAGTTCTTC CASSYFEPGEEREGRYEQFF
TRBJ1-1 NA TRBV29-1 TGCAGCGTTTATTTGCGAGGACTGAAGGCTTTCTTT CSVYLRGLKAFF
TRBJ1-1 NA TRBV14 TGTGCCAGCAGCCATCCGGGGGCGGTCACTGAAGCTTTCTTT CASSHPGAVTEAFF
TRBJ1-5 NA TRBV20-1 TGCAGTGCTACGGACGGGGATCAGCCCCAGCATTTT CSATDGDQPQHF
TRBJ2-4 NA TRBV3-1 TGTGCCAGCAGCCGGGAGTTCGAGTCCAAAAACATTCAGTACTTC CASSREFESKNIQYF
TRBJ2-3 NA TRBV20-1 TGCAGTGCAGGCGGCGGGCGCACAGATACGCAGTATTTT CSAGGGRTDTQYF
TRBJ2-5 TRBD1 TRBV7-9 TGTGCCAGCAGCTCGGACAGGCCCCAAGAGACCCAGTACTTC CASSSDRPQETQYF
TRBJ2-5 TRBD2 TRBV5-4 TGTGCCAGCAGCAAGGGAGGGGCTGAGGAGACCCAGTACTTC CASSKGGAEETQYF
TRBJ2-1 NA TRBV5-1 TGCGCCAGCAGCTTGGTGGGCGGGACCCCCACTGAGCAGTTCTTC CASSLVGGTPTEQFF
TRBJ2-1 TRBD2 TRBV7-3 TGTGCCAGCAGCGAAGGACTAGCGGGAAGCAATGAGCAGTTCTTC CASSEGLAGSNEQFF
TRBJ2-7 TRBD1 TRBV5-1 TGCGCCAGCAGTAAGATTTCAGGGGACAGCGAGCAGTACTTC CASSKISGDSEQYF
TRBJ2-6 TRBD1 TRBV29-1 TGCAGCGTTGAACAGGACAGGCGGAAAGTATCTGGGGCCAACGTCCTGACTTTC CSVEQDRRKVSGANVLTF